This T cell receptor beta chain was sequenced for a study of CD4 T cells in relation to SARS-CoV-2 and coronaviruses. Only in-frame clones appear in the TCRdb table, and some are missing; sequencing was by immunoSEQ multiplex PCR. This sample carries around 15,000 clones, about 77% of them seen once, and the ten largest clones take more than 7.5%. Concerning this clone itself: Antigen: not known.

The unexposed donors gave CD4+ T cells in 2011-2018, prior to COVID-19. Isolation of CD4+ T cells took place after approximately 11 days in culture. Unexposed-donor CD4+ T cells were probed with SARS-CoV-2 S/N and four cold-coronavirus spikes, cells permitting. Fresh IL-2 medium replaced half the medium on days 3 and 7. The CDR3 runs 17 residues. V lost 3 bases and J lost 1; bases outside the gene matches: 7. Germline V CDR1 and CDR2: KGHDR, SFDVKD. Study observations and caveats: No donor gave both pre-pandemic and post-infection samples.

Sequenced sample: CD4+ T cells from PBMCs, cultured in vitro. The clonotype was recovered from a human donor in good health. V usage is TRBV24-1 and J usage is TRBJ2-1; 8 bases match TRBD1. CDR3: CATSDPDRARSYNEQFF. In nucleotides, the CDR3 is TGTGCCACCAGTGATCCGGACAGGGCGAGGTCCTACAATGAGCAGTTCTTC.